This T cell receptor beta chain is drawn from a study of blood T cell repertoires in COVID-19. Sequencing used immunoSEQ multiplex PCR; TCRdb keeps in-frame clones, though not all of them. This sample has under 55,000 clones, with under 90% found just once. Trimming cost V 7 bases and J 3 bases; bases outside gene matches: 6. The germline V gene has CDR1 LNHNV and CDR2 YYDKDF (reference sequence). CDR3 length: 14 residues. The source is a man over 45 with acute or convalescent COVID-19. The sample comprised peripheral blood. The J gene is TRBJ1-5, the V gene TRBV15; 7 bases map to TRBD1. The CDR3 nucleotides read TGTGCCACCAAGAACAGGGGACCCAATCAGCCCCAGCATTTT. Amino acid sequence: CATKNRGPNQPQHF.